These T cell receptor beta chains were read from a single sample in a study of blood T cells in healthy people across ages. TCRdb analysed the 5' RACE reads with MiXCR anew, one entry per CDR3 protein. This sample has about 760,000 distinct CDR3 sequences, with just under 25% found just once. These data also formed part of another study, on T cells of mothers and their children.

Material for sequencing was blood. The receptor set was obtained from a boy younger than 18 in good health. Both conserved end residues are part of each CDR3. Fields, in order: V gene, J gene, D gene, clone size, CDR3 protein, CDR3 DNA. The D gene is left open where the match is weak. Not all rows give a size; the values are once, few, many and, for expanded clones, a class.

V: TRBV12-3/TRBV12-4; J: TRBJ2-7; D: .; size: few; CDR3: CASSLAGGQSPYEQYF; DNA: TGTGCCAGCAGTTTAGCCGGGGGACAGAGTCCCTACGAGCAGTACTTC
V: TRBV7-3; J: TRBJ1-6; D: .; size: .; CDR3: CASSLGSGEPLHF; DNA: TGTGCCAGCAGCTTAGGAAGCGGGGAACCCCTCCACTTT
V: TRBV29-1; J: TRBJ1-4; D: .; size: few; CDR3: CSVEWPGRNEKLFF; DNA: TGCAGCGTTGAATGGCCAGGAAGAAATGAAAAACTGTTTTTT
V: TRBV12-5; J: TRBJ2-1; D: .; size: few; CDR3: CASGPDTYNEQFF; DNA: TGTGCTAGTGGTCCTGACACTTACAATGAGCAGTTCTTC
V: TRBV14; J: TRBJ1-1; D: .; size: .; CDR3: CASSQDVGLNTEAFF; DNA: TGTGCCAGCAGCCAAGATGTAGGGTTGAACACTGAAGCTTTCTTT
V: TRBV7-9; J: TRBJ2-7; D: TRBD2; size: .; CDR3: CASSLVTSGISYEQYF; DNA: TGTGCCAGCAGCTTAGTGACTAGCGGGATCTCCTACGAGCAGTACTTC
V: TRBV4-1; J: TRBJ2-1; D: TRBD2; size: few; CDR3: CASSAMSSGRYNEQFF; DNA: TGCGCCAGCAGCGCCATGAGTAGCGGGCGATACAATGAGCAGTTCTTC
V: TRBV7-2; J: TRBJ2-1; D: TRBD1; size: .; CDR3: CASSLAGTGHNEQFF; DNA: TGTGCCAGCAGCTTAGCAGGGACAGGGCACAATGAGCAGTTCTTC
V: TRBV28; J: TRBJ2-1; D: TRBD2; size: .; CDR3: CASSFGLADNEQFF; DNA: TGTGCCAGCAGTTTCGGACTAGCTGACAATGAGCAGTTCTTC
V: TRBV2; J: TRBJ1-5; D: TRBD1; size: .; CDR3: CASSYDREDLQPQHF; DNA: TGTGCCAGCAGTTATGACAGGGAGGACCTTCAGCCCCAGCATTTT
V: TRBV12-3/TRBV12-4; J: TRBJ2-2; D: TRBD2; size: .; CDR3: CASHSGGEAAGELFF; DNA: TGTGCCAGCCATAGCGGGGGGGAAGCAGCCGGGGAGCTGTTTTTT
V: TRBV3-1; J: TRBJ2-3; D: .; size: few; CDR3: CASSREGGPTDTQYF; DNA: TGTGCCAGCAGCCGTGAGGGGGGGCCGACAGATACGCAGTATTTT
V: TRBV6-5; J: TRBJ2-7; D: TRBD1; size: few; CDR3: CASRLLRDRGNEQCF; DNA: TGTGCCAGCAGACTCCTCCGGGACAGGGGCAACGAGCAGTGCTTC
V: TRBV9; J: TRBJ2-5; D: TRBD2; size: .; CDR3: CASSETSGSLETQYF; DNA: TGTGCCAGCAGCGAGACTAGCGGGAGTTTAGAGACCCAGTACTTC
V: TRBV20-1; J: TRBJ1-2; D: .; size: .; CDR3: CSASTESYGYTF; DNA: TGCAGTGCTTCGACAGAGAGCTATGGCTACACCTTC
V: TRBV7-6; J: TRBJ2-1; D: TRBD2; size: .; CDR3: CASSPTQAGGTYNEQFF; DNA: TGTGCCAGCAGCCCAACCCAAGCGGGAGGGACCTACAATGAGCAGTTCTTC
V: TRBV15; J: TRBJ1-2; D: TRBD1; size: few; CDR3: CATSSPGTGKMDGYTF; DNA: TGTGCCACCAGCAGTCCCGGGACAGGGAAAATGGATGGCTACACCTTC
V: TRBV12-3/TRBV12-4; J: TRBJ2-2; D: .; size: few; CDR3: CASSSSSSGHTGELFF; DNA: TGTGCCAGCAGTTCGTCGTCCAGCGGTCACACCGGGGAGCTGTTTTTT
V: TRBV20-1; J: TRBJ2-4; D: TRBD2; size: once; CDR3: CSAHTELAGEAGDKNIQYF; DNA: TGCAGTGCCCATACCGAACTAGCGGGAGAGGCGGGGGACAAAAACATTCAGTACTTC
V: TRBV7-9; J: TRBJ1-4; D: .; size: .; CDR3: CASSFDRTANEKLFF; DNA: TGTGCCAGCAGCTTCGACAGGACGGCTAATGAAAAACTGTTTTTT
V: TRBV27; J: TRBJ2-2; D: TRBD2; size: few; CDR3: CASSAGLSNTGELFF; DNA: TGTGCCAGCAGTGCGGGACTATCTAACACCGGGGAGCTGTTTTTT
V: TRBV7-3; J: TRBJ2-7; D: .; size: .; CDR3: CASSLGAGPRYEQYF; DNA: TGTGCCAGCAGCTTAGGGGCGGGACCCCGCTACGAGCAGTACTTC
V: TRBV14; J: TRBJ2-1; D: .; size: .; CDR3: CASSQGGIYTYNEQFF; DNA: TGTGCCAGCAGCCAAGGTGGGATTTATACTTACAATGAGCAGTTCTTC
V: TRBV3-1; J: TRBJ1-2; D: .; size: .; CDR3: CASSQEGLGRRGYTF; DNA: TGTGCCAGCAGCCAAGAAGGCCTGGGGCGGCGTGGCTACACCTTC
V: TRBV2; J: TRBJ1-4; D: TRBD1; size: .; CDR3: CASRAQGTNEKLLF; DNA: TGTGCCAGCAGGGCACAGGGGACTAATGAAAAACTGCTTTTT
V: TRBV7-3; J: TRBJ2-1; D: .; size: few; CDR3: CASSPISGAYNEQFF; DNA: TGTGCCAGCAGCCCTATTAGTGGGGCCTACAATGAGCAGTTCTTC
V: TRBV13; J: TRBJ2-7; D: .; size: few; CDR3: CASSSRGWVSRYEQYF; DNA: TGTGCCAGCAGCTCCCGCGGTTGGGTCTCGCGGTACGAGCAGTACTTC
V: TRBV9; J: TRBJ2-1; D: .; size: few; CDR3: CASSSRGLRSYNEQFF; DNA: TGTGCCAGCAGTTCGAGGGGCTTGAGGTCCTACAATGAGCAGTTCTTC
V: TRBV3-1; J: TRBJ2-7; D: .; size: few; CDR3: CASSVRDYEQYF; DNA: TGTGCCAGCAGTGTCCGCGACTACGAGCAGTACTTC